The rows below give T cell receptor beta chains drawn from one sample of a study of blood T cell repertoires in COVID-19. Assay used: immunoSEQ multiplex PCR; TCRdb lists only in-frame clones, some missing. The sample carries about 110,000 clones, 75% to 85% recorded once. Sequencing input: peripheral blood. The receptors were gathered from an elderly man with COVID-19, enrolled during active disease. Each CDR3 is given with its conserved first and last residue. A D gene is named only where the DNA matches it firmly. Expanded clones are given a class, and other clones once, few, many or no size at all.

J gene: TRBJ1-5
D gene: NA
V gene: TRBV9
clone size: few
CDR3 protein: CASSASGVSVEPQHF
CDR3 DNA: TGTGCCAGCAGCGCCTCAGGGGTATCTGTAGAGCCCCAGCATTTT

J gene: TRBJ1-5
D gene: NA
V gene: TRBV27
clone size: NA
CDR3 protein: CASSFSGFSNQPQHF
CDR3 DNA: TGTGCCAGCAGTTTCTCAGGCTTTAGCAATCAGCCCCAGCATTTT

J gene: TRBJ1-5
D gene: TRBD1
V gene: TRBV6-6
clone size: once
CDR3 protein: CASSHLGTGGVPNQPQHF
CDR3 DNA: TGTGCCAGCAGTCACCTCGGGACAGGGGGAGTACCTAATCAGCCCCAGCATTTT

J gene: TRBJ1-2
D gene: NA
V gene: TRBV27
clone size: NA
CDR3 protein: CASSFGGGYGYTF
CDR3 DNA: TGTGCCAGCAGTTTCGGGGGTGGGTATGGCTACACCTTC

J gene: TRBJ2-5
D gene: NA
V gene: TRBV7-3
clone size: few
CDR3 protein: CASSLGAGETQYF
CDR3 DNA: TGTGCCAGCAGCTTAGGGGCAGGCGAGACCCAGTACTTC

J gene: TRBJ1-4
D gene: NA
V gene: TRBV6-5
clone size: NA
CDR3 protein: CASTLRGEAGEKLFF
CDR3 DNA: TGTGCCAGCACCCTACGTGGGGAGGCGGGAGAAAAACTGTTTTTT

J gene: TRBJ2-1
D gene: NA
V gene: TRBV7-2
clone size: NA
CDR3 protein: CASWSYYNEQFF
CDR3 DNA: TGTGCCTCTTGGAGCTACTACAATGAGCAGTTCTTC

J gene: TRBJ2-1
D gene: NA
V gene: TRBV7-9
clone size: NA
CDR3 protein: CASSYPVPQFF
CDR3 DNA: TGTGCCAGCAGCTACCCGGTGCCGCAGTTCTTC

J gene: TRBJ2-3
D gene: TRBD2
V gene: TRBV5-1
clone size: NA
CDR3 protein: CASSLLAGGSTDTQYF
CDR3 DNA: TGCGCCAGCAGCTTACTAGCGGGAGGCTCCACAGATACGCAGTATTTT

J gene: TRBJ2-7
D gene: TRBD1
V gene: TRBV19
clone size: NA
CDR3 protein: CASSLDRGPYEQYF
CDR3 DNA: TGTGCCAGTAGTCTCGACAGGGGGCCCTACGAGCAGTACTTC

J gene: TRBJ2-7
D gene: NA
V gene: TRBV28
clone size: NA
CDR3 protein: CASSSLAQEQYF
CDR3 DNA: TGTGCCAGCAGTTCCCTAGCGCAGGAGCAGTACTTC

J gene: TRBJ2-1
D gene: TRBD1
V gene: TRBV11-2
clone size: few
CDR3 protein: CASSLVTGVGYNEQFF
CDR3 DNA: TGTGCCAGCAGCTTAGTCACAGGGGTTGGCTACAATGAGCAGTTCTTC

J gene: TRBJ1-6
D gene: TRBD1
V gene: TRBV9
clone size: once
CDR3 protein: CASSPRTGMNSPLHF
CDR3 DNA: TGTGCCAGCAGCCCCCGGACAGGGATGAATTCACCCCTCCACTTT

J gene: TRBJ2-6
D gene: TRBD1
V gene: TRBV10-3
clone size: NA
CDR3 protein: CAISPGQGAGGANVLTF
CDR3 DNA: TGTGCCATCAGTCCAGGACAGGGGGCCGGTGGGGCCAACGTCCTGACTTTC

J gene: TRBJ1-1
D gene: NA
V gene: TRBV27
clone size: NA
CDR3 protein: CASSLPPVRGTEAFF
CDR3 DNA: TGTGCCAGCAGTTTACCACCCGTTAGGGGTACTGAAGCTTTCTTT

J gene: TRBJ2-1
D gene: NA
V gene: TRBV19
clone size: NA
CDR3 protein: CASSIVAVAYNEQFF
CDR3 DNA: TGTGCCAGTAGTATTGTAGCGGTTGCCTACAATGAGCAGTTCTTC

J gene: TRBJ2-1
D gene: NA
V gene: TRBV10-3
clone size: once
CDR3 protein: CAISDLGRGDNEQFF
CDR3 DNA: TGTGCCATCAGTGATCTCGGGAGAGGCGACAATGAGCAGTTCTTC

J gene: TRBJ2-4
D gene: TRBD1
V gene: TRBV6-6
clone size: NA
CDR3 protein: CASSTTGGRDIQYF
CDR3 DNA: TGTGCCAGCAGTACCACAGGGGGACGAGACATTCAGTACTTC

J gene: TRBJ1-5
D gene: NA
V gene: TRBV19
clone size: NA
CDR3 protein: CASSHYAPIPHSQPQHF
CDR3 DNA: TGTGCCAGTAGTCATTATGCCCCTATCCCTCATAGTCAGCCCCAGCATTTT

J gene: TRBJ1-4
D gene: NA
V gene: TRBV25-1
clone size: NA
CDR3 protein: CASSAPVDEKLFF
CDR3 DNA: TGTGCCAGCAGTGCCCCGGTGGATGAAAAACTGTTTTTT

J gene: TRBJ1-2
D gene: NA
V gene: TRBV19
clone size: NA
CDR3 protein: CASSREGSNYGYTF
CDR3 DNA: TGTGCCAGTAGTAGGGAGGGGAGCAACTATGGCTACACCTTC

J gene: TRBJ1-1
D gene: TRBD1
V gene: TRBV12-3/TRBV12-4
clone size: few
CDR3 protein: CASRSTGGGGAFF
CDR3 DNA: TGTGCCAGCAGATCCACAGGGGGTGGGGGAGCTTTCTTT

J gene: TRBJ2-7
D gene: TRBD2
V gene: TRBV5-8
clone size: NA
CDR3 protein: CASSAGLAGGPYEQYF
CDR3 DNA: TGTGCCAGCAGCGCGGGACTAGCGGGAGGGCCCTACGAGCAGTACTTC

J gene: TRBJ2-1
D gene: TRBD2
V gene: TRBV7-9
clone size: NA
CDR3 protein: CASSRSGGYNEQFF
CDR3 DNA: TGTGCCAGCAGCCGAAGCGGGGGGTACAATGAGCAGTTCTTC

J gene: TRBJ1-3
D gene: NA
V gene: TRBV29-1
clone size: NA
CDR3 protein: CSVEARELGGNTIYF
CDR3 DNA: TGCAGCGTTGAAGCCCGAGAGCTCGGAGGGAACACCATATATTTT

J gene: TRBJ2-7
D gene: TRBD1
V gene: TRBV7-6
clone size: few
CDR3 protein: CASSLGGTEYYEQYF
CDR3 DNA: TGTGCCAGCAGCTTAGGTGGGACAGAGTACTACGAGCAGTACTTC

J gene: TRBJ2-3
D gene: TRBD2
V gene: TRBV24-1
clone size: NA
CDR3 protein: CATSDLWGLAGGRDTQYF
CDR3 DNA: TGTGCCACCAGTGATTTGTGGGGACTAGCGGGAGGACGAGATACGCAGTATTTT

J gene: TRBJ1-2
D gene: TRBD1
V gene: TRBV19
clone size: once
CDR3 protein: CASAPWGPPDRDPYGYTF
CDR3 DNA: TGTGCCAGTGCCCCCTGGGGGCCACCAGACAGGGACCCCTATGGCTACACCTTC

J gene: TRBJ2-7
D gene: NA
V gene: TRBV11-2
clone size: NA
CDR3 protein: CASSPKTRGVSYEQYF
CDR3 DNA: TGTGCCAGCAGCCCCAAGACTAGAGGGGTCTCCTACGAGCAGTACTTC

J gene: TRBJ1-1
D gene: TRBD1
V gene: TRBV28
clone size: few
CDR3 protein: CASSLWTGDRIMNTEAFF
CDR3 DNA: TGTGCCAGCAGTTTATGGACGGGGGACAGGATCATGAACACTGAAGCTTTCTTT

J gene: TRBJ2-1
D gene: NA
V gene: TRBV27
clone size: NA
CDR3 protein: CASRTLADSYNEQFF
CDR3 DNA: TGTGCCAGCAGGACTTTAGCGGACTCCTACAATGAGCAGTTCTTC

J gene: TRBJ2-1
D gene: TRBD2
V gene: TRBV24-1
clone size: once
CDR3 protein: CATSDGKGAGGFYNEQFF
CDR3 DNA: TGTGCCACCAGTGATGGGAAAGGAGCGGGAGGTTTCTACAATGAGCAGTTCTTC

J gene: TRBJ2-2
D gene: TRBD2
V gene: TRBV28
clone size: NA
CDR3 protein: CASSLDPRGGSGELFF
CDR3 DNA: TGTGCCAGCAGTTTAGACCCTCGGGGGGGCAGCGGGGAGCTGTTTTTT

J gene: TRBJ1-1
D gene: TRBD1
V gene: TRBV10-3
clone size: NA
CDR3 protein: CAISVQGSEAFF
CDR3 DNA: TGTGCCATCAGTGTACAGGGGTCTGAAGCTTTCTTT

J gene: TRBJ2-5
D gene: TRBD1
V gene: TRBV29-1
clone size: NA
CDR3 protein: CSVVKDRAGETQYF
CDR3 DNA: TGCAGCGTTGTAAAGGACAGGGCGGGAGAGACCCAGTACTTC

J gene: TRBJ2-1
D gene: NA
V gene: TRBV29-1
clone size: few
CDR3 protein: CSVEEVDEQFF
CDR3 DNA: TGCAGCGTTGAGGAGGTCGATGAGCAGTTCTTC

J gene: TRBJ2-7
D gene: TRBD2
V gene: TRBV7-2
clone size: NA
CDR3 protein: CASSLVGGGRAEEQYF
CDR3 DNA: TGTGCCAGCAGCTTAGTTGGAGGCGGGAGGGCGGAAGAGCAGTACTTC